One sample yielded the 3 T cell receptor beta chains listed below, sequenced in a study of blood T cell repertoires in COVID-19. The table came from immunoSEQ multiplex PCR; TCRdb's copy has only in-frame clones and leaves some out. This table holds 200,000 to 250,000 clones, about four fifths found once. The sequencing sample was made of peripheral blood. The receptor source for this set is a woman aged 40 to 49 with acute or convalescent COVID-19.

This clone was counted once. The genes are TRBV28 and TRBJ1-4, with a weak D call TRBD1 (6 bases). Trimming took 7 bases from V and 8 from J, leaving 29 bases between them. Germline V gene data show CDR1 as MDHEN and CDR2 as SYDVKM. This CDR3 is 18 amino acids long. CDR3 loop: CASTFQLTGTRGSEKLFF. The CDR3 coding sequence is TGTGCCAGCACTTTCCAACTGACAGGCACGAGGGGTAGCGAAAAACTGTTTTTT.

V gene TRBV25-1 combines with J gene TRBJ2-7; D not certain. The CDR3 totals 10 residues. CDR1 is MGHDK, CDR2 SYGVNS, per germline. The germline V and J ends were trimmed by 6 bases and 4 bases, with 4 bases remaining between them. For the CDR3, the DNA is TGTGCCAGCAGGTCTTACGAGCAGTACTTC. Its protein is CASRSYEQYF.

DNA of the CDR3: TGTGCCAGCAGCGCGGACAGGGGGCGTCAGCCCCAGCATTTT. Translating gives CASSADRGRQPQHF. This sequence joins TRBV6-7 and TRBJ1-5; 11 positions match TRBD1. TRBV6-7 is annotated as an ORF whose role is uncertain. The CDR3 spans 14 residues. Trimming took 6 bases from V and 6 from J; bases not matched to a gene: 4.